The clone carrying this TCR beta chain occurred once. Data came from immunoSEQ multiplex PCR; TCRdb stores just in-frame clones and leaves some out. The sample yields 78,000 or so clones, around nine tenths seen once. This sample was taken from a study of radiotherapy plus CTLA-4 blockade in lung cancer. The CDR3 has 15 amino acids. CDR1 is LNHDA, CDR2 SQIVND, per germline (reference sequence). V was clipped by 4 bases and J by 2 bases; unmatched bases: 3. The material sequenced was peripheral blood, taken from a patient treated with radiotherapy plus ipilimumab. The receptor's source is a human donor with non-small cell lung cancer who had stable disease on radiotherapy plus ipilimumab. V usage is TRBV19 and J usage is TRBJ1-5; TRBD1 matches at 9 bases. The CDR3 region is CASSRQGDRNQPQHF. DNA for the CDR3: TGTGCCAGTAGTAGACAGGGGGATCGCAATCAGCCCCAGCATTTT.